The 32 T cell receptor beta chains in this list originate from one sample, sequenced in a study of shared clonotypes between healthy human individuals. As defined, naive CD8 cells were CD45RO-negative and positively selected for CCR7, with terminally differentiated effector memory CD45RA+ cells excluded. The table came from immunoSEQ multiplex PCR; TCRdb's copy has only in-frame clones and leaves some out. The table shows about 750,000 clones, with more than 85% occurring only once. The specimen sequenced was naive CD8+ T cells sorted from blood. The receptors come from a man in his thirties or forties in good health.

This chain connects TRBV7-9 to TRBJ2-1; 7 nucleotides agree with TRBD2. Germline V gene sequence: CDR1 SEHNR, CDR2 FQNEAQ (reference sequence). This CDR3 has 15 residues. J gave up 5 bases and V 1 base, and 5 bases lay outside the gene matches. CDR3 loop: CASSLDSGQNNEQFF. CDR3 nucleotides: TGTGCCAGCAGCTTAGATAGCGGGCAAAACAATGAGCAGTTCTTC.

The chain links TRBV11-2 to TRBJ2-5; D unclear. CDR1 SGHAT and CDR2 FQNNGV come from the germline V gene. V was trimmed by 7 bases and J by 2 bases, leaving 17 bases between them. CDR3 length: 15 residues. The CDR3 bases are TGTGCCAGCAACGTTTGGGATAGGAGACAAGAGACCCAGTACTTC. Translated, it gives CASNVWDRRQETQYF.

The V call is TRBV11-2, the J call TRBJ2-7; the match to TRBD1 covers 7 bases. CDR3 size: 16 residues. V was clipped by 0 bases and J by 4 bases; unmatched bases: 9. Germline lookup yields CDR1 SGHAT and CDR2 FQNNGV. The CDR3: CASSLDLFTGVYEQYF. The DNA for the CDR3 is TGTGCCAGCAGCTTAGATCTTTTCACAGGGGTATACGAGCAGTACTTC.

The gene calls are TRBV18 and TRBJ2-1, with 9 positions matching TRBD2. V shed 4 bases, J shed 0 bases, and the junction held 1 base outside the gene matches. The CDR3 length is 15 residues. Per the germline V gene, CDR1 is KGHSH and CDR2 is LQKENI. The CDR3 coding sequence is TGTGCCAGCTCACTTAGCGGGGGCTCCTACAATGAGCAGTTCTTC. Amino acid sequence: CASSLSGGSYNEQFF.

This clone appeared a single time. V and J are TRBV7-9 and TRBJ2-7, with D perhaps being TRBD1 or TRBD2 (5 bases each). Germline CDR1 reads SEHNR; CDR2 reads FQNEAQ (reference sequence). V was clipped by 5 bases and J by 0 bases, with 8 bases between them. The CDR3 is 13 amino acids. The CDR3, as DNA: TGTGCCAGCAGCCATGGGACCTCCTACGAGCAGTACTTC. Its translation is CASSHGTSYEQYF.

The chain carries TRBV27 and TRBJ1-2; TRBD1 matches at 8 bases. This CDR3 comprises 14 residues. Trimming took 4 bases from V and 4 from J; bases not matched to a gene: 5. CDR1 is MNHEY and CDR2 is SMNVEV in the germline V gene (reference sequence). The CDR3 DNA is TGTGCCAGCAGTTCAGGGGGCTCAGGCTATGGCTACACCTTC. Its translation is CASSSGGSGYGYTF.

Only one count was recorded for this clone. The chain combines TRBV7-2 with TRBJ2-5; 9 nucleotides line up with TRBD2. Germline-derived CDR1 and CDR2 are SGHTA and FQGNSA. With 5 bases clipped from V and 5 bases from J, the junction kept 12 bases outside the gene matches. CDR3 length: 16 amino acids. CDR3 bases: TGTGCCAGCAGCCCCCCCCGCGGGAGGGCCCTGGAGACCCAGTACTTC. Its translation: CASSPPRGRALETQYF.

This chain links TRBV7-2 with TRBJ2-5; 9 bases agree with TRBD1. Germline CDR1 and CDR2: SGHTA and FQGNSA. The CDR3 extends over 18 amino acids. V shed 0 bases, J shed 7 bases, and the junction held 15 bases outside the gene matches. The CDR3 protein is CASSLARGQGSLGGTQYF. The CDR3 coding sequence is TGTGCCAGCAGCTTAGCTAGGGGACAGGGCAGTTTGGGAGGGACCCAGTACTTC.

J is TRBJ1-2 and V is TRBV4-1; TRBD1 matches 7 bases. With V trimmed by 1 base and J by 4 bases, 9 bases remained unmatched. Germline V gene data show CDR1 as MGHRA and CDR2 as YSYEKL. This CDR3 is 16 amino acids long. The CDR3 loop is CASSQVVAGGSYGYTF. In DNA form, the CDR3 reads TGCGCCAGCAGCCAAGTGGTGGCAGGGGGGAGCTATGGCTACACCTTC.

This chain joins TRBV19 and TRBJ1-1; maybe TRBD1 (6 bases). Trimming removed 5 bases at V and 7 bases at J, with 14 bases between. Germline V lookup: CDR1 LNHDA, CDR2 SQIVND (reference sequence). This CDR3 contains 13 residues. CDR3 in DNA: TGTGCCAGTAGTCCGCAGGGGTCCGTTGAAGCTTTCTTT. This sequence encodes CASSPQGSVEAFF. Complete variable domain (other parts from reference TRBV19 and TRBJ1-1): DGGITQSPKYLFRKEGQNVTLSCEQNLNHDAMYWYRQDPGQGLRLIYYSQIVNDFQKGDIAEGYSVSREKKESFPLTVTSAQKNPTAFYLCASSPQGSVEAFFGQGTRLTVV.

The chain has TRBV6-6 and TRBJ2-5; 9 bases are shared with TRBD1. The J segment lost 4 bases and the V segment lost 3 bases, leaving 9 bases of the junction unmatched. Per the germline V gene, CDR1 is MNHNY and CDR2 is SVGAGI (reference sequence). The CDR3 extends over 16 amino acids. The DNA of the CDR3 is TGTGCCAGCAGTTATACTGGACAGGGGTTTTCAGAGACCCAGTACTTC. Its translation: CASSYTGQGFSETQYF.

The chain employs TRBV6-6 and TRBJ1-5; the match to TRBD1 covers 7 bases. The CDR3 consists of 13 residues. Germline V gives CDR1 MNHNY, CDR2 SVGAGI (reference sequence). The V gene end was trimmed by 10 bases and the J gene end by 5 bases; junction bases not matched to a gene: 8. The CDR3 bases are TGTGCCAAAACACAGGGGTACTATCAGCCCCAGCATTTT. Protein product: CAKTQGYYQPQHF.

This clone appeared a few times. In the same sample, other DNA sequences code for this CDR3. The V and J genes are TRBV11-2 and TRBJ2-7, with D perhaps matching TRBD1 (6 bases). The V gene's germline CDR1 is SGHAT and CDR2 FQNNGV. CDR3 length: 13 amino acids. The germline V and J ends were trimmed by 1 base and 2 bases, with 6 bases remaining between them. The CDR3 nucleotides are TGTGCCAGCAGCTTAGGGACAGCCTACGAGCAGTACTTC. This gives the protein CASSLGTAYEQYF.

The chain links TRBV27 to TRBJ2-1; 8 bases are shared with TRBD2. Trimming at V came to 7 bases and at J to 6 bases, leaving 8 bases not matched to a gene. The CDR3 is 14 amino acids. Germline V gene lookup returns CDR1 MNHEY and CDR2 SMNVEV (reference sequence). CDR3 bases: TGTGCCAGCACCCCAGCGGGAGTCGGCAATGAGCAGTTCTTC. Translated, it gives CASTPAGVGNEQFF.

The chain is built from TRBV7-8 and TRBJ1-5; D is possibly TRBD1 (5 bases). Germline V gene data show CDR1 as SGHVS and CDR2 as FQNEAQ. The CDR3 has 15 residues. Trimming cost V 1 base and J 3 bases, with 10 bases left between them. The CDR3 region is CASSLVPGANQPQHF. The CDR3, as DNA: TGTGCCAGCAGCTTAGTGCCCGGGGCCAATCAGCCCCAGCATTTT.

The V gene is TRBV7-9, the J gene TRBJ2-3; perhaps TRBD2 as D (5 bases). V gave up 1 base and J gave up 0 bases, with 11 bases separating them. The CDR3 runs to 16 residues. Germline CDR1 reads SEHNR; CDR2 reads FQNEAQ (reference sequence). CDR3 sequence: CASSLGEGSSTDTQYF. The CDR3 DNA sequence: TGTGCCAGCAGCTTAGGCGAGGGTTCTAGCACAGATACGCAGTATTTT. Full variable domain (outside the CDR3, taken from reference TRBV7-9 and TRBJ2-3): DTGVSQNPRHKITKRGQNVTFRCDPISEHNRLYWYRQTLGQGPEFLTYFQNEAQLEKSRLLSDRFSAERPKGSFSTLEIQRTEQGDSAMYLCASSLGEGSSTDTQYFGPGTRLTVL.

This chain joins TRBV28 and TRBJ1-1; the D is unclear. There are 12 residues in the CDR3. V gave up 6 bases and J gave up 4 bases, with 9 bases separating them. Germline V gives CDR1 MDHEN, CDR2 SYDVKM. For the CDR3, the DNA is TGTGCCAGCAGAAAGGGATTCACTGAAGCTTTCTTT. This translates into CASRKGFTEAFF.

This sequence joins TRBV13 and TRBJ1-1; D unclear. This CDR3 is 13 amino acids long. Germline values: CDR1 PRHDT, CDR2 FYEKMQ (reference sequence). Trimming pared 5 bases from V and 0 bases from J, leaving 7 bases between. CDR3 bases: TGTGCCAGCAGCGAGAGGTTGAACACTGAAGCTTTCTTT. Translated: CASSERLNTEAFF.

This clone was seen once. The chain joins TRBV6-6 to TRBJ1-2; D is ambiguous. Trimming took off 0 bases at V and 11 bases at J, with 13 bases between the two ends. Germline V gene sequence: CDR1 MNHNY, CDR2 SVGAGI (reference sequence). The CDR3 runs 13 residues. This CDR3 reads CASSYSPSVGYTF. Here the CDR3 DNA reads TGTGCCAGCAGTTACTCCCCCTCCGTGGGTTACACCTTC.

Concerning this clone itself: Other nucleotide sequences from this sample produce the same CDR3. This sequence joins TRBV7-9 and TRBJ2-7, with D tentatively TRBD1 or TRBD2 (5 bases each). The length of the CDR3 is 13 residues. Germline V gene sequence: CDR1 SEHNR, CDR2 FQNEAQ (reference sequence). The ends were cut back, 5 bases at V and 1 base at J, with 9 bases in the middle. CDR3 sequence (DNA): TGTGCCAGCAGCCTGGGACCTTCCTACGAGCAGTACTTC. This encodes CASSLGPSYEQYF.

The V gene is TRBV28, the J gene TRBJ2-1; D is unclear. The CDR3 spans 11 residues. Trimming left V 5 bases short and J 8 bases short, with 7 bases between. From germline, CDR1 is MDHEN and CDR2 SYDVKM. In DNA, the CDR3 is TGTGCCAGCAGTCCGGGTCATGAGCAGTTCTTC. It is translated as CASSPGHEQFF. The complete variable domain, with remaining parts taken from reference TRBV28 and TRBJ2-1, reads DVKVTQSSRYLVKRTGEKVFLECVQDMDHENMFWYRQDPGLGLRLIYFSYDVKMKEKGDIPEGYSVSREKKERFSLILESASTNQTSMYLCASSPGHEQFFGPGTRLTVL.

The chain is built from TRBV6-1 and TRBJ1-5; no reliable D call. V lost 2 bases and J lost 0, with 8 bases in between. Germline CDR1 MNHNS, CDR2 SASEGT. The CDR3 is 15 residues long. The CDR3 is CASSERDYSNQPQHF. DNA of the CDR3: TGTGCCAGCAGTGAACGAGATTATAGCAATCAGCCCCAGCATTTT.

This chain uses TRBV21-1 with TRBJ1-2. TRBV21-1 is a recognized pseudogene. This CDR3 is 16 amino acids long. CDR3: CASSKIGRGREYGYTF. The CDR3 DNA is TGTGCCAGCAGCAAAATAGGTCGGGGCCGGGAGTATGGCTACACCTTC.

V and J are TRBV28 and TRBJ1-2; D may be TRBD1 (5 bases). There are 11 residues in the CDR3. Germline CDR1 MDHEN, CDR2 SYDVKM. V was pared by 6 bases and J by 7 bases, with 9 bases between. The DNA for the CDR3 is TGTGCCAGCAGGGGGACGGGTGGCTACACCTTC. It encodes CASRGTGGYTF.

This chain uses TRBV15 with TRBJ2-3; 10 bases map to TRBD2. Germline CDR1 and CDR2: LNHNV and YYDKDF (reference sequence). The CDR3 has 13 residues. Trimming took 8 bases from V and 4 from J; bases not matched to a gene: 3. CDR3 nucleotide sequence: TGTGCCACCCTAGCGGGAGAGGCAGATACGCAGTATTTT. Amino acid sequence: CATLAGEADTQYF.

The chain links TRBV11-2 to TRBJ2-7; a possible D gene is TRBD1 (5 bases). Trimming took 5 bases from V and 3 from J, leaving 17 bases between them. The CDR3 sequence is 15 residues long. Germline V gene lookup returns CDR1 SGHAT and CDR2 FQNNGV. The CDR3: CASSPGVGVVYEQYF. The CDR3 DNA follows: TGTGCCAGCAGCCCTGGGGTAGGGGTGGTCTACGAGCAGTACTTC.

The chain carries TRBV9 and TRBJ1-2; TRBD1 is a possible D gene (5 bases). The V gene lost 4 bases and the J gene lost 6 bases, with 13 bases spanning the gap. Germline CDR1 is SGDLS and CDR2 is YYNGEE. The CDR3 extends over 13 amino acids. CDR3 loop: CASSSVGVDGYTF. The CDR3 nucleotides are TGTGCCAGCAGCTCAGTAGGGGTTGATGGCTACACCTTC.

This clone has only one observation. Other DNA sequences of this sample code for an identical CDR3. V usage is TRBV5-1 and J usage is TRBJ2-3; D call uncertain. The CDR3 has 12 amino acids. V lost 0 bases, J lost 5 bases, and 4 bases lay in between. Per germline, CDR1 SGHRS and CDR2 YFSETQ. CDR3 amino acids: CASSLDGDTQYF. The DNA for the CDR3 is TGCGCCAGCAGCTTGGACGGAGATACGCAGTATTTT.

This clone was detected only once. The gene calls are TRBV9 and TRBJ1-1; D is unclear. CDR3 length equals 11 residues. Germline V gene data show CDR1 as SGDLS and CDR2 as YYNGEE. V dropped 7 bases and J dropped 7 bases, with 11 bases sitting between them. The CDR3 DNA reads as TGTGCCAGCTCGCGGGGAGATGAAGCTTTCTTT. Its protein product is CASSRGDEAFF.

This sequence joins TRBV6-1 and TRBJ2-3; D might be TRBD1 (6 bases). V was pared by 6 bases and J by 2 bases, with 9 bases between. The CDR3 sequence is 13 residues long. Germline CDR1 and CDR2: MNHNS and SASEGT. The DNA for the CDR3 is TGTGCCAGCAGGGACAGCTCCACAGATACGCAGTATTTT. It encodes CASRDSSTDTQYF.

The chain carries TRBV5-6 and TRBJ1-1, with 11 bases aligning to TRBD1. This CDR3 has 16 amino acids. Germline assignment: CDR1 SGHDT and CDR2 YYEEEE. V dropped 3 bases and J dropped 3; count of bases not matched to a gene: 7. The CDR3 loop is CASSSDRGREDTEAFF. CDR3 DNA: TGTGCCAGCAGCTCGGACAGGGGGCGGGAAGACACTGAAGCTTTCTTT.

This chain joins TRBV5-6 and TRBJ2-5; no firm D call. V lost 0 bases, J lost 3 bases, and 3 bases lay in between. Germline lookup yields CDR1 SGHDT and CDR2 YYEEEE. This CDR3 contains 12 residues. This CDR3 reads CASSLVEETQYF. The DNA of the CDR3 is TGTGCCAGCAGCTTGGTAGAAGAGACCCAGTACTTC.